This T cell receptor beta chain was sequenced in a study of T-cell reconstitution after alpha-beta-depleted transplantation in children (dated by TCRdb to 2016 to 2017). As for the study more broadly: Using TCR repertoire profiling, the study followed T-cell immune reconstitution in a quantitative way in children after TCRalphabeta/CD19-depleted allogeneic hematopoietic cell transplantation.

The CDR3 spans 12 residues, from the cysteine through the phenylalanine. Of the read, only the CDR3 DNA is kept; its 36 bases are in frame from base 1. CDR1 and CDR2 (SQVTM, ANQGSEA) derive from the germline V gene. V was cut back by 2 bases and J by 6 bases, leaving a gap of 8 bases between them. To note about this clonotype: What this receptor recognizes is not known. Base quality data are lacking; no much larger clone is found one base away.

The protocol used for the library was PCR. Sequencing was carried out with an Illumina HiSeq 2500. TCR library preparation used molecular barcoding, with unique molecular identifiers applied to normalize quantification of the TCRbeta repertoire. Using fastp trimming at Q25 and MiXCR clonotype assembly, TCRdb reanalyzed the public sequencing data and kept in-frame beta chains. Duplicate CDR3 protein sequences are folded into a single record with the most common DNA and genes. The sample table contains some 550,000 distinct CDR3 sequences; only one count was recorded for about 17% of them. 3.3% of the sample rests with the top ten.

The sequence was collected from a human donor who donated a stem cell graft to a child with acute lymphoblastic leukemia. The sample in question was PBMCs from the stem cell graft donor, obtained from the stem cell graft. The chain was built from TRBV29-1 and TRBJ2-1; the D gene is unclear. DNA sequence: TGCAGCGTTGAACCTTTGGGCAATGAGCAGTTCTTC. The resulting protein is CSVEPLGNEQFF.